The rows below give T cell receptor beta chains drawn from one sample of a study of blood T cell repertoires in COVID-19. Using immunoSEQ multiplex PCR, the repertoire was profiled, and TCRdb retains in-frame clones only, with some absent. The table has 50,000 to 75,000 clones, approximately 79% seen once. The specimen was peripheral blood. These receptors were obtained from a man aged 55-75 years with acute or convalescent COVID-19. Each CDR3 is given with its conserved first and last residue.

j_call	v_call	cdr3_aa
TRBJ1-1	TRBV9	CASSKTGGATEAFF
TRBJ2-3	TRBV5-1	CASSSSGTSGSDTQYF
TRBJ2-1	TRBV28	CASSRAGTGGNEQFF
TRBJ1-1	TRBV6-5	CASSLRGIEAFF
TRBJ1-4	TRBV27	CASRDRVEKLFF
TRBJ2-3	TRBV27	CASSALTGIGADTQYF
TRBJ2-1	TRBV6-5	CASSRGSKGGNEQFF
TRBJ2-3	TRBV6-5	CASSFFTGDGTDTQYF
TRBJ2-7	TRBV7-2	CASSLGGRRAYEQYF
TRBJ2-1	TRBV5-6	CASSLGQGPYNEQFF
TRBJ1-2	TRBV9	CASSVEPTGDFNYGYTF
TRBJ1-4	TRBV19	CASSAGQGGEKLFF
TRBJ1-1	TRBV5-6	CASRGQENTEAFF
TRBJ2-7	TRBV10-3	CAISGSPGAQYF
TRBJ1-1	TRBV20-1	CSAARRDEAFF
TRBJ1-2	TRBV2	CASRLDRGRSYGYTF
TRBJ1-1	TRBV6-5	CASSFLAGRRTEAFF
TRBJ1-5	TRBV30	CAWAQTQGSQPQHF
TRBJ1-1	TRBV19	CASSSHRQPTEAFF
TRBJ1-2	TRBV9	CASSSSVLSYTF
TRBJ1-5	TRBV27	CASSQFLGTQPQHF